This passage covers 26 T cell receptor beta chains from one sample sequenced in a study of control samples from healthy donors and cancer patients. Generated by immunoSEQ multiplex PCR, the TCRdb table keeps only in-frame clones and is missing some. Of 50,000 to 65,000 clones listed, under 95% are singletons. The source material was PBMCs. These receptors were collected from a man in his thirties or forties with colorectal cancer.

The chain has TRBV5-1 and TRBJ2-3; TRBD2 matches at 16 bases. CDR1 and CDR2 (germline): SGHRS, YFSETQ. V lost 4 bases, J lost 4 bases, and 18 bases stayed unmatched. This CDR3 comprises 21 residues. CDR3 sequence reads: CASSRTLPGTSGGASADTQYF. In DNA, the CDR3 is TGCGCCAGCAGCCGCACCCTCCCAGGGACTAGCGGGGGGGCGTCGGCAGATACGCAGTATTTT. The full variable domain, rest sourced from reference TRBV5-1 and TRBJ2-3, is KAGVTQTPRYLIKTRGQQVTLSCSPISGHRSVSWYQQTPGQGLQFLFEYFSETQRNKGNFPGRFSGRQFSNSRSEMNVSTLELGDSALYLCASSRTLPGTSGGASADTQYFGPGTRLTVL.

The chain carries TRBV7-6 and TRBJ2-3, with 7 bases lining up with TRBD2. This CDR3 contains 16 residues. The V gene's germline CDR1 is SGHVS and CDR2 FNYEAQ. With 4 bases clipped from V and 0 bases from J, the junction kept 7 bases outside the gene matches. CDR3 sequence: CASSSPTSPSTDTQYF. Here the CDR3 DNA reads TGTGCCAGCAGCTCACCGACTAGCCCTAGCACAGATACGCAGTATTTT. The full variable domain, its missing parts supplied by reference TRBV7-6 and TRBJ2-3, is GAGVSQSPRYKVTKRGQDVALRCDPISGHVSLYWYRQALGQGPEFLTYFNYEAQQDKSGLPNDRFSAERPEGSISTLTIQRTEQRDSAMYRCASSSPTSPSTDTQYFGPGTRLTVL.

Here the CDR3 DNA reads TGCGCCAGCAGCCAAGCTATAGGCAGCGAGCAGTACTTC. It translates to CASSQAIGSEQYF. The chain joins TRBV4-3 to TRBJ2-7; D not certain. The CDR3 runs to 13 residues. V shed 1 base and J shed 6 bases, with 10 bases lying between them. CDR1 and CDR2 (germline): LGHNA, YSLEER.

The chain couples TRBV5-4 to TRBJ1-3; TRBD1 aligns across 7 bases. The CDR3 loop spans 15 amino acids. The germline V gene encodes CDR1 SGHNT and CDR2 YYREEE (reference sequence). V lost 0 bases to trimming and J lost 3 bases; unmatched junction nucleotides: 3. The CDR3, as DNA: TGTGCCAGCAGCTTGGACAGGGGAAGTGGAAACACCATATATTTT. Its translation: CASSLDRGSGNTIYF.

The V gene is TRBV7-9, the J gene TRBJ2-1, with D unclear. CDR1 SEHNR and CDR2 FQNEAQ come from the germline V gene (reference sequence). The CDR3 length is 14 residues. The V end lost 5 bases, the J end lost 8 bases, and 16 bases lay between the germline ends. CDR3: CASSVLRSGDEQFF. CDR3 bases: TGTGCCAGCAGCGTACTCAGGAGTGGGGATGAGCAGTTCTTC.

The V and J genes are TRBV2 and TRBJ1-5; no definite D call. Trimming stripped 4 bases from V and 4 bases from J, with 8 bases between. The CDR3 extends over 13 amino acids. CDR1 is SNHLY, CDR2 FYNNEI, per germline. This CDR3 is CASSAYGNQPQHF. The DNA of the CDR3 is TGTGCCAGCAGTGCGTACGGGAATCAGCCCCAGCATTTT.

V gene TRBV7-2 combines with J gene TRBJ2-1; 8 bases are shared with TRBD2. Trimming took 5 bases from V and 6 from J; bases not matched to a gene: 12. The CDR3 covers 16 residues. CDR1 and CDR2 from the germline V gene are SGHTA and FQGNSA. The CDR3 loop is CASSPTRRLASNEQFF. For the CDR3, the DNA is TGTGCCAGCAGCCCCACTCGGAGACTAGCGAGCAATGAGCAGTTCTTC.

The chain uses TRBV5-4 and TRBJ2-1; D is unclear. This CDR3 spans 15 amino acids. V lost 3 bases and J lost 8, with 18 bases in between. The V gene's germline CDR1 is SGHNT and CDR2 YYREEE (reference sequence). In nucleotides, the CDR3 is TGTGCCAGCAGCTCCACACCCTTAGGTAAGGATGAGCAGTTCTTC. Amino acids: CASSSTPLGKDEQFF.

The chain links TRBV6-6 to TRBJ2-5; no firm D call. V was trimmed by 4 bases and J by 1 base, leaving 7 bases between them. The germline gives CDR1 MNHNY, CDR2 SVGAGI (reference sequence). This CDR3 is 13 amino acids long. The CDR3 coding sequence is TGTGCCAGCAGTTTCGATCCCCAAGAGACCCAGTACTTC. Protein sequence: CASSFDPQETQYF.

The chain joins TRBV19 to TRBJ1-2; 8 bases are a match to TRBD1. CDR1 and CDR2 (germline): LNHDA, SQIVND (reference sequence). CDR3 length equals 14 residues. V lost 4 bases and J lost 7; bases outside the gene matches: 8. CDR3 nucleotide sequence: TGTGCCAGTAGTAAACTCAGGGGGCAAGGTGGCTACACCTTC. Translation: CASSKLRGQGGYTF.

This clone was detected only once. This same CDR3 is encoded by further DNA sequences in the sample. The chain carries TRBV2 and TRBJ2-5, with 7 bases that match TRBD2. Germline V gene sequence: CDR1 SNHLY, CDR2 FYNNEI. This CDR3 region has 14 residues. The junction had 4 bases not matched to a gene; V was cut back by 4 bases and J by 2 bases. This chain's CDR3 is CASSGLAEQETQYF. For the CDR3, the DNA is TGTGCCAGCAGTGGACTAGCTGAACAAGAGACCCAGTACTTC.

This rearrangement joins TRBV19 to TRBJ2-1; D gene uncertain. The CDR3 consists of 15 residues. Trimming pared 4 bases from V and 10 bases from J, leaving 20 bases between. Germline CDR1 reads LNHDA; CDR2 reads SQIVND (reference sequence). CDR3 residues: CASSTDRSLWWEQFF. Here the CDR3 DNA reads TGTGCCAGTAGTACGGACCGTTCCCTCTGGTGGGAGCAGTTCTTC.

CDR3 sequence (DNA): TGTGCCAGCAGTTTAATGGTAGGGACCCTCTACAATGAGCAGTTCTTC. Its protein product is CASSLMVGTLYNEQFF. The V and J genes are TRBV27 and TRBJ2-1, with D possibly called TRBD1 or TRBD2 (5 bases each). V was cut by 2 bases and J by 3 bases, with 14 bases left in between. The CDR3 is 16 amino acids. Germline lookup yields CDR1 MNHEY and CDR2 SMNVEV (reference sequence).

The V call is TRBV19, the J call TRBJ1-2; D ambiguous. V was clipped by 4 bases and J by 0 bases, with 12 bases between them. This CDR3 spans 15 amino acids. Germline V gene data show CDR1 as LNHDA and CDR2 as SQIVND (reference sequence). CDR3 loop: CASSTGRNSNYGYTF. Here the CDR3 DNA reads TGTGCCAGTAGTACTGGACGGAATTCTAACTATGGCTACACCTTC.

CDR3 amino acids: CASSPSDATNEKLFF. CDR3 bases: TGTGCCAGCAGCCCATCGGATGCAACTAATGAAAAACTGTTTTTT. V and J are TRBV7-2 and TRBJ1-4, with no clear D. The CDR3 is made up of 15 amino acids. CDR1 is SGHTA, CDR2 FQGNSA, per germline. V lost 5 bases and J lost 0, with 10 bases in between.

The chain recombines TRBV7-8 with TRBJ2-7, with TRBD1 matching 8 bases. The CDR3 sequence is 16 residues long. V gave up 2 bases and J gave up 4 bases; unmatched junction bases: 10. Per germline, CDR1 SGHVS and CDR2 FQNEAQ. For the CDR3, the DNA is TGTGCCAGCAGCTTACCCGGACAGGGTAGTAGTTACGAGCAGTACTTC. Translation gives CASSLPGQGSSYEQYF. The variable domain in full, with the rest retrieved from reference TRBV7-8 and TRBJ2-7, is GAGVSQSPRYKVAKRGQDVALRCDPISGHVSLFWYQQALGQGPEFLTYFQNEAQLDKSGLPSDRFFAERPEGSVSTLKIQRTQQEDSAVYLCASSLPGQGSSYEQYFGPGTRLTVT.

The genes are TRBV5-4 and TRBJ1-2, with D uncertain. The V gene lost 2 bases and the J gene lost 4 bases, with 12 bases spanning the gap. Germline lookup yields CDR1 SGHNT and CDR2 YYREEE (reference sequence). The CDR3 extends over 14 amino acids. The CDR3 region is CASSFLADAYGYTF. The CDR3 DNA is TGTGCCAGCAGCTTCCTAGCGGATGCCTATGGCTACACCTTC.

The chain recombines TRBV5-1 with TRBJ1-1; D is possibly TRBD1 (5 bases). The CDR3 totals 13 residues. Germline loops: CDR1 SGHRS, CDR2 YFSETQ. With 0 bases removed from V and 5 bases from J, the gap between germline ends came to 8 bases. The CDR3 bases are TGCGCCAGCAGCTTGGGCGGGGGAACTGAAGCTTTCTTT. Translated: CASSLGGGTEAFF.

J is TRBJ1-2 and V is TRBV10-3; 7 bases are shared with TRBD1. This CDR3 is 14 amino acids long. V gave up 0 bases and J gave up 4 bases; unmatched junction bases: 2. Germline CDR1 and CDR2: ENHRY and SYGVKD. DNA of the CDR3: TGTGCCATCAGTGAGTCAGGACAGGTCTATGGCTACACCTTC. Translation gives CAISESGQVYGYTF.

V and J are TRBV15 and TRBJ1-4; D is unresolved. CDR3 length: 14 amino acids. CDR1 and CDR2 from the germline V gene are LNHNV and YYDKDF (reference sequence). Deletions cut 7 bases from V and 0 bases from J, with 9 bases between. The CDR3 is CATKTSATNEKLFF. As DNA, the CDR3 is TGTGCCACCAAGACCTCGGCAACTAATGAAAAACTGTTTTTT.

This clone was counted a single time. CDR3 amino acids: CASSLGVSMNTEAFF. DNA of the CDR3: TGCGCCAGCAGCTTGGGGGTGAGCATGAACACTGAAGCTTTCTTT. The chain couples TRBV5-1 to TRBJ1-1; D remains unclear. Looked up from germline, CDR1 is SGHRS and CDR2 is YFSETQ. The V end was cut by 0 bases, the J end by 0 bases, with 9 bases between. This CDR3 has 15 residues. The full variable domain, with the rest looked up from reference TRBV5-1 and TRBJ1-1, is KAGVTQTPRYLIKTRGQQVTLSCSPISGHRSVSWYQQTPGQGLQFLFEYFSETQRNKGNFPGRFSGRQFSNSRSEMNVSTLELGDSALYLCASSLGVSMNTEAFFGQGTRLTVV.

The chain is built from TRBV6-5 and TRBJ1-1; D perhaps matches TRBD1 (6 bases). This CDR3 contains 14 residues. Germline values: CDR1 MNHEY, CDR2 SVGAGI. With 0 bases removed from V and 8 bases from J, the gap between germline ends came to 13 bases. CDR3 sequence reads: CASSYSLGGLEAFF. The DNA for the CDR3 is TGTGCCAGCAGTTACTCCCTAGGGGGGTTAGAAGCTTTCTTT.

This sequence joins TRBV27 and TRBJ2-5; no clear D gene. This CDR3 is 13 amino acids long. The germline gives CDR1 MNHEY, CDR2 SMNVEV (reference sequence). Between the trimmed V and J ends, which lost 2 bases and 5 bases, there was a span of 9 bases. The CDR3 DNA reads TGTGCCAGCAGTTTAGACCCCTCCGAGACCCAGTACTTC. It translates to CASSLDPSETQYF.

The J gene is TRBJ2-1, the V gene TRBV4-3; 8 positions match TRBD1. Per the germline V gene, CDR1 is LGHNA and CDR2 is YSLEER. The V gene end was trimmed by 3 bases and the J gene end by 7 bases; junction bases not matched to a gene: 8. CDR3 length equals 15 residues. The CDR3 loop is CASSQGPRQGNEQFF. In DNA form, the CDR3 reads TGCGCCAGCAGCCAGGGCCCGAGACAGGGGAATGAGCAGTTCTTC.

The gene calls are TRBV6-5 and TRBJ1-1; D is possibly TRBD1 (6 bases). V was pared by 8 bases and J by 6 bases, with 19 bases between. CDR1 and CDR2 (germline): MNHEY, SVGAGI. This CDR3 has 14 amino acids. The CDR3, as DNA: TGTGCCAGCTTAGGGGAAGGGGGGGCGGCTGAAGCTTTCTTT. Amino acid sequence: CASLGEGGAAEAFF.

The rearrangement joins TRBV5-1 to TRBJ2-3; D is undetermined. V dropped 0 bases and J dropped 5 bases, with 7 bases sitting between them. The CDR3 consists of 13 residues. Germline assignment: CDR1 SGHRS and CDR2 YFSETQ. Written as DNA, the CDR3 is TGCGCCAGCAGCTTGGCCTGGTTAGATACGCAGTATTTT. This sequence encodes CASSLAWLDTQYF.